The rows below give T cell receptor beta chains drawn from one sample of a study of blood T cell repertoires in COVID-19. Assay: immunoSEQ multiplex PCR; the TCRdb copy retains only in-frame clones and omits some. This repertoire shows tens of thousands of clones, about 90% found once; its top ten account for 5.4%. The sequencing sample was made of peripheral blood. Receptors originate from a human donor in a cohort sampled during active COVID-19. The CDR3 runs from the conserved cysteine through the conserved F or W. Fields, in order: V gene, CDR3 protein.

TRBV9,CASSVAGGNSPLHF
TRBV14,CASSQVSGITGELFF
TRBV10-3,CAIGTTPETQYF
TRBV19,CASSPRRGPNSPLHF
TRBV20-1,CSASSFRGATAGYTF
TRBV5-4,CASSLDPSLSGGYTF
TRBV18,CASSPTDNEQFF
TRBV7-8,CASSLFVAGGPVGLNEQFF
TRBV9,CASSLTGETQYF
TRBV4-2,CASSQDPVLAGGSGSETQYF
TRBV19,CASSIVGGLGAFF
TRBV6-2/TRBV6-3,CASSYSTGYNEQFF
TRBV7-9,CASSRTGGGYGYTF
TRBV19,CASRELGELRRGGYTF
TRBV19,CASRWTGTFYGYTF
TRBV27,CASSLTLGVEQFF
TRBV28,CASSSGTGHLEAFF
TRBV28,CALAGGFNQPQHF
TRBV6-1,CASSESAGGPQHF
TRBV6-5,CASSYRGGPEAFF
TRBV6-1,CASSDGGETQYF
TRBV4-1,CASTPAGGEYNEQFF
TRBV6-5,CASWDRVSGNTIYF
TRBV21-1,CASSTRGGHSNTEAFF
TRBV7-2,CASSFSARATEAFF
TRBV24-1,CATSDFRQGSYGYTF
TRBV10-3,CAIGLDRGQETQYF
TRBV30,CAWSFLGLEAFF
TRBV20-1,CSASSGYGYTF
TRBV11-2,CASTPLGANVLTF
TRBV25-1,CASSDQEYNEQFF
TRBV11-2,CASSAHSRTPDEQFF
TRBV9,CASSPTGSEAFF
TRBV29-1,CSVREGGNYGYTF
TRBV4-1,CASSQGSSGVDTQYF
TRBV24-1,CATSVADPSLDTQYF
TRBV7-8,CASSLTRQGPSPLHF
TRBV5-1,CASSLAPIGGGELAFF
TRBV13,CASSLPTGTGGGYTF
TRBV6-6,CASSYQENEQFF
TRBV28,CASRPSGQSSYNEQFF
TRBV7-2,CASSEWTGGSNQPQHF
TRBV19,CASRRSTDTQYF
TRBV3-1/TRBV3-2,CASSQGQGGSYTF
TRBV7-2,CASSSDDRFGAFF
TRBV29-1,CSVGEGIEFF